One and the same sample provided the 24 T cell receptor beta chains below, sequenced in a study of T cells in Graves' hyperthyroidism and ophthalmopathy. RNA transcripts were the template for amplifying TCR beta CDR3 regions. A first-round RT-PCR of the TCR CDR3 used the HTBI primer set. TCRdb fed the multiplex PCR reads into MiXCR, producing one record per CDR3 protein. This sample carries around 560,000 distinct CDR3 sequences, approximately 16% of them seen once, and the ten largest clones take roughly 18%. The sample comprised blood. The source is a woman aged 18-29 years with Graves' hyperthyroidism.

Details on this clonotype: The junction departs from germline at one end; a sequencing error may be responsible. V usage is TRBV20-1 and J usage is TRBJ1-5; D gene ambiguous. The CDR3 runs 15 residues. Germline CDR1 DFQATT, CDR2 SNEGSKA (reference sequence). CDR3 sequence: CSARDHKVSNQPPHF. CDR3 sequence (DNA): TGCAGTGCTAGAGATCATAAGGTTAGCAATCAGCCCCCGCATTTT.

The sample holds many counts of this clonotype. The rearrangement uses TRBV12-3 or TRBV12-4 and TRBJ1-1; 7 bases line up with TRBD1. The CDR3 is 13 amino acids. J gave up 4 bases and V 4 bases, and 3 bases lay outside the gene matches. The DNA for the CDR3 is TGTGCCAGCAGTTCCCACAGGGGCACTGAAGCTTTCTTT. This codes for CASSSHRGTEAFF.

This rearrangement joins TRBV6-2 or TRBV6-3 to TRBJ2-7; 7 nucleotides agree with TRBD1. CDR1 and CDR2 (germline): MNHEY, SVGEGT. The CDR3 is 15 residues long. Trimming took 6 bases from V and 3 from J; bases not matched to a gene: 11. Here the CDR3 reads CASSPLDRTYYEQYF. CDR3 in DNA: TGTGCCAGCAGCCCGTTGGACAGGACTTACTACGAGCAGTACTTC.

This clonotype was observed at least ten times. This chain joins TRBV7-2 and TRBJ2-7, with a weak D call TRBD2 (5 bases). The CDR3 has 14 residues. From germline, CDR1 is SGHTA and CDR2 FQGNSA. Trimming stripped 1 base from V and 5 bases from J, with 12 bases between. Here the CDR3 DNA reads TGTGCCAGCAGCTTAGGGACCCACGGGAACGAGCAGTACTTC. It encodes CASSLGTHGNEQYF.

The chain couples TRBV6-1 to TRBJ2-7, with D perhaps given as TRBD1 or TRBD2 (5 bases each). The germline gives CDR1 MNHNS, CDR2 SASEGT. Between the trimmed V and J ends, which lost 7 bases and 3 bases, there was a span of 10 bases. This CDR3 has 12 residues. The CDR3 spells CASKTGGYEQYF. CDR3 coding DNA: TGTGCCAGCAAAACAGGAGGCTACGAGCAGTACTTC.

This chain connects TRBV18 to TRBJ1-5; 10 nucleotides line up with TRBD1. In germline, CDR1 is KGHSH, CDR2 LQKENI. The J segment lost 6 bases and the V segment lost 6 bases, leaving 17 bases of the junction unmatched. The CDR3 length is 18 residues. The CDR3 nucleotides are TGTGCCAGCTCCCCCGTCCCGGGACAGGGGTTGGCTTTTCAGCCCCAGCATTTT. The encoded protein is CASSPVPGQGLAFQPQHF. Looking up the rest from reference TRBV18 and TRBJ1-5 gives the full variable domain: NAGVMQNPRHLVRRRGQEARLRCSPMKGHSHVYWYRQLPEEGLKFMVYLQKENIIDESGMPKERFSAEFPKEGPSILRIQQVVRGDSAAYFCASSPVPGQGLAFQPQHFGDGTRLSIL.

The chain carries TRBV10-1 and TRBJ2-3, with 7 bases that match TRBD2. V was clipped by 10 bases and J by 2 bases; unmatched bases: 15. Looked up from germline, CDR1 is WNHNN and CDR2 is SYGVQD (reference sequence). The CDR3 totals 16 residues. The CDR3 DNA sequence: TGCGCCACCAAGGTAGAGGGACTAATCCTCACAGATACGCAGTATTTT. Its protein is CATKVEGLILTDTQYF.

This chain links TRBV3-1 with TRBJ1-3; TRBD1 agrees at 10 bases. The CDR3 is 15 residues long. Looked up from germline, CDR1 is LGHDT and CDR2 is YNNKEL (reference sequence). The ends lost 0 bases at V and 7 bases at J; junction bases unmatched: 3. In DNA form, the CDR3 reads TGTGCCAGCAGCCAAGACCCGGGACAGGGGAACACCATATATTTT. The encoded protein is CASSQDPGQGNTIYF.

The V call is TRBV19, the J call TRBJ2-5; 12 bases map to TRBD2. Germline values: CDR1 LNHDA, CDR2 SQIVND (reference sequence). The V segment lost 3 bases and the J segment 9 bases; nucleotides outside the gene matches: 2. The CDR3 consists of 13 residues. CDR3 DNA sequence: TGTGCCAGTAGTATCCTAGCGGGAGGGGCCCAGTACTTC. Translated: CASSILAGGAQYF.

In its sample, this clonotype was seen many times. This chain joins TRBV5-1 and TRBJ2-1; 7 positions agree with TRBD2. J was trimmed by 6 bases and V by 2 bases; bases with no gene match: 14. In germline, CDR1 is SGHRS, CDR2 YFSETQ. The CDR3 loop spans 17 amino acids. The chain's CDR3 is CASSLSPPAGFSNEQFF. In DNA form, the CDR3 reads TGCGCCAGCAGCTTATCCCCCCCAGCGGGATTCAGCAATGAGCAGTTCTTC.

V usage is TRBV20-1 and J usage is TRBJ2-7; D is perhaps TRBD1 (5 bases). Germline CDR1 is DFQATT and CDR2 is SNEGSKA (reference sequence). The CDR3 length is 18 residues. V lost 4 bases and J lost 3, with 28 bases in between. The CDR3 is CSANQAHAKITGVYEQYF. CDR3 nucleotides: TGCAGTGCTAACCAAGCGCACGCGAAAATCACAGGCGTCTACGAGCAGTACTTC.

Many counts were recorded for this clonotype. CDR3 in DNA: TGCGCCAGCAGCCCCGAATGGAATGACGAGCAGTACTTC. It specifies CASSPEWNDEQYF. The rearrangement uses TRBV5-1 and TRBJ2-7; unclear D gene. Per germline, CDR1 SGHRS and CDR2 YFSETQ. The V gene lost 4 bases and the J gene lost 5 bases, with 13 bases spanning the gap. The CDR3 extends over 13 amino acids.

This clonotype was recorded many times. The rearrangement joins TRBV13 to TRBJ1-2; D call uncertain. Trimming stripped 5 bases from V and 7 bases from J, with 23 bases between. The CDR3 has 16 residues. The germline V gene has CDR1 PRHDT and CDR2 FYEKMQ (reference sequence). CDR3 protein: CASSPIDKLPVGGYTF. As DNA, the CDR3 is TGTGCCAGCAGCCCCATCGATAAACTCCCGGTTGGTGGCTACACCTTC.

This clonotype was seen once. The chain carries TRBV6-1 and TRBJ1-1; 10 bases match TRBD1. CDR1 MNHNS and CDR2 SASEGT come from the germline V gene. The V segment lost 7 bases and the J segment 0 bases; nucleotides outside the gene matches: 5. CDR3 length: 15 amino acids. Here the CDR3 DNA reads TGTGCCAGCATCTCGACAGGGGGCATGAACACTGAAGCTTTCTTT. Its protein is CASISTGGMNTEAFF.

This clonotype turned up a few times. The V gene is TRBV3-1, the J gene TRBJ2-5; TRBD1 or TRBD2 may be the D gene (5 bases each). This CDR3 region has 13 residues. CDR1 is LGHDT and CDR2 is YNNKEL in the germline V gene (reference sequence). V was trimmed by 4 bases and J by 8 bases, leaving 14 bases between them. The CDR3 DNA reads TGTGCCAGCAGCCCGGGGACCTTCTCCACCCAGTACTTC. It yields the protein CASSPGTFSTQYF.

The chain uses TRBV3-1 and TRBJ2-7; 7 nucleotides agree with TRBD1. The V and J ends lost 3 bases and 7 bases, in that order; junction bases with no gene match: 18. Germline CDR1 LGHDT, CDR2 YNNKEL (reference sequence). This CDR3 is built from 17 residues. The CDR3 nucleotides read TGTGCCAGCAGCCATGGTTTCTTGGACAGGAGCGTTCAGGAGCAGTACTTC. Its protein is CASSHGFLDRSVQEQYF.

This clonotype was detected ten times or more. V usage is TRBV3-1 and J usage is TRBJ1-5; 11 bases match TRBD1. Unmatched junction bases numbered 8, after V lost 0 bases and J lost 7 bases. Germline CDR1 reads LGHDT; CDR2 reads YNNKEL (reference sequence). The CDR3 contains 17 residues. CDR3 sequence: CASSQEGGTGGNQPQHF. The DNA for the CDR3 is TGTGCCAGCAGCCAAGAAGGAGGGACAGGGGGAAACCAGCCCCAGCATTTT.

V gene TRBV4-3 combines with J gene TRBJ2-5; D tentatively fits TRBD1 or TRBD2 (5 bases each). CDR1 is LGHNA and CDR2 is YSLEER in the germline V gene. V was shortened by 0 bases and J by 1 base, with 15 bases between the two germline ends. This CDR3 is 17 amino acids long. CDR3 coding DNA: TGCGCCAGCAGCCAAGATTGGGACGGAGGAGCCCAAGAGACCCAGTACTTC. Its protein is CASSQDWDGGAQETQYF.

The chain links TRBV19 to TRBJ2-3; unclear D gene. Germline V gene sequence: CDR1 LNHDA, CDR2 SQIVND (reference sequence). The CDR3 runs to 13 residues. V lost 1 base, J lost 5 bases, and 7 bases lay in between. The CDR3 DNA reads TGTGCCAGTAGTATAGCTAGTATAGATACGCAGTATTTT. It encodes CASSIASIDTQYF.

This clonotype came up a few times. The chain joins TRBV19 to TRBJ1-1; 7 bases map to TRBD1. Germline CDR1 and CDR2: LNHDA and SQIVND (reference sequence). The CDR3 totals 15 residues. Trimming took 5 bases from V and 7 from J; bases not matched to a gene: 13. CDR3 sequence (DNA): TGTGCCAGTAGTGATTCAGACAGGGTACCTTTTGAAGCTTTCTTT. It encodes CASSDSDRVPFEAFF.

This clonotype was recorded a few times. The CDR3 protein is CASSFKGRTDTQYF. In nucleotides, the CDR3 is TGTGCCAGCAGCTTTAAGGGGCGCACAGATACGCAGTATTTT. The chain joins TRBV13 to TRBJ2-3; perhaps TRBD1 as D (5 bases). This CDR3 spans 14 amino acids. The germline V gene encodes CDR1 PRHDT and CDR2 FYEKMQ (reference sequence). Between the trimmed V and J ends, which lost 3 bases and 1 base, there was a span of 8 bases.

This clonotype was recorded a few times. The chain joins TRBV9 to TRBJ2-7; TRBD1 or TRBD2 may be the D gene (6 bases each). The CDR3 totals 12 residues. Trimming removed 3 bases at V and 5 bases at J, with 9 bases between. Germline CDR1 is SGDLS and CDR2 is YYNGEE. The DNA of the CDR3 is TGTGCCAGCAGCGGGAGGGGGAACGAGCAGTACTTC. Translation: CASSGRGNEQYF.

This clonotype was counted at least ten times. The chain employs TRBV27 and TRBJ1-6; 10 bases align to TRBD1. The CDR3 loop spans 17 amino acids. Germline CDR1 and CDR2: MNHEY and SMNVEV (reference sequence). Trimming cost V 6 bases and J 5 bases; bases outside gene matches: 10. The CDR3 DNA reads TGTGCCAGCAGAGACAGGGGGCGGATGGTCCATAATTCACCCCTCCACTTT. Encoded protein: CASRDRGRMVHNSPLHF.

This chain uses TRBV28 with TRBJ2-5, with 7 bases lining up with TRBD2. Germline V lookup: CDR1 MDHEN, CDR2 SYDVKM. There are 13 residues in the CDR3. V was clipped by 8 bases and J by 5 bases; unmatched bases: 8. The CDR3 sequence is CASVAGRVETQYF. Written as DNA, the CDR3 is TGTGCCAGCGTGGCGGGGAGGGTTGAGACCCAGTACTTC. Filled out from reference TRBV28 and TRBJ2-5, the complete variable domain reads DVKVTQSSRYLVKRTGEKVFLECVQDMDHENMFWYRQDPGLGLRLIYFSYDVKMKEKGDIPEGYSVSREKKERFSLILESASTNQTSMYLCASVAGRVETQYFGPGTRLLVL.